Reported below is one T cell receptor beta chain. No antigen is known for it. The ends were cut back, 4 bases at V and 2 bases at J, with 13 bases in the middle. CDR1 LGHNA and CDR2 YSLEER come from the germline V gene. The CDR3 is 15 amino acids. This record belongs to a study of cytotoxic CD8 clonotypes in ibrutinib-treated CLL. Across the study: A mean of approximately 260,000 productive templates and tens of thousands of productive rearrangements was obtained per sample. Study outcomes and limitations: Upon ibrutinib response clonality rose, and upon progression it fell back toward baseline. Sample timing was unmatched between remission and later-progressing patients; lymph nodes unstudied.

Profiled with immunoSEQ multiplex PCR; TCRdb holds only in-frame clones, not every one. This table has approximately 130,000 clones, under 90% appearing once. Sequenced here: PBMCs, sampled after 24 months of ibrutinib treatment. The chain is built from TRBV4-3 and TRBJ2-3, with D perhaps matching TRBD2 (7 bases). The sequence was obtained from a human donor with chronic lymphocytic leukemia. CDR3: CASSPRAGATDTQYF. CDR3 nucleotides: TGCGCCAGCAGCCCTCGGGCGGGGGCCACAGATACGCAGTATTTT.